Following are 23 T cell receptor beta chains from one sample sequenced in a study of vaccination and CD4 T cells after COVID-19. Their specific antigens are unknown. Treatment given: approximately 10-day PBMC culture with coronavirus spike peptide pools or control peptides (ViraFEST assay). Oncomine TCR Beta short-read sequencing was applied to DNA from cultured CD4+ T cells. TCRdb passed the PCR reads through MiXCR, listing each CDR3 protein once. The sample contains over 10,000 distinct CDR3 sequences, roughly 50% of which appear only once. The sequenced material came from CD4+ T cells from blood, cultured in vitro. The receptors stem from a human donor who had recovered from COVID-19.

The chain uses TRBV30 and TRBJ1-6; D uncertain. The CDR3 runs to 14 residues. The V end was cut by 0 bases, the J end by 7 bases, with 10 bases between. Looked up from germline, CDR1 is GTSNPN and CDR2 is SVGIG (reference sequence). The CDR3 region has the DNA TGTGCCTGGAGTGTACGTCAAGGGAATTCACCCCTCCACTTT. Protein: CAWSVRQGNSPLHF. Together with reference TRBV30 and TRBJ1-6, the CDR3 gives the full variable domain: SQTIHQWPATLVQPVGSPLSLECTVEGTSNPNLYWYRQAAGRGLQLLFYSVGIGQISSEVPQNLSASRPQDRQFILSSKKLLLSDSGFYLCAWSVRQGNSPLHFGNGTRLTVT.

This clonotype has just a few counts. This chain links TRBV20-1 with TRBJ2-5; 7 nucleotides line up with TRBD2. The CDR3 covers 14 residues. The V gene's germline CDR1 is DFQATT and CDR2 SNEGSKA (reference sequence). The CDR3 DNA sequence: TGCAGCGCCGAACTAGCGATAGTACAAGAGACCCAGTACTTC. This sequence encodes CSAELAIVQETQYF.

This sequence joins TRBV4-1 and TRBJ2-7; D gene unclear. In germline, CDR1 is MGHRA, CDR2 YSYEKL. V gave up 0 bases and J gave up 4 bases, with 4 bases separating them. This CDR3 contains 12 residues. For the CDR3, the DNA is TGCGCCAGCAGCCAAGAAGAGTACGAGCAGTACTTC. Its protein product is CASSQEEYEQYF.

The chain is built from TRBV7-2 and TRBJ2-3, with 12 bases identical to TRBD2. Trimming removed 6 bases from V and 0 bases from J; junction bases left unmatched: 4. The CDR3 has 16 residues. The germline CDR1 and CDR2 sequences are SGHTA and FQGNSA. The DNA of the CDR3 is TGTGCCAGCAGACGAGGACTAGCGGGAAGCACAGATACGCAGTATTTT. Protein: CASRRGLAGSTDTQYF.

The rearrangement uses TRBV2 and TRBJ1-4, with D perhaps matching TRBD1 (5 bases). The CDR3 spans 13 residues. Trimming shortened V by 6 bases and J by 8 bases, and 13 bases separated the two germline ends. Germline V gene lookup returns CDR1 SNHLY and CDR2 FYNNEI. In DNA, the CDR3 is TGTGCCAGCAGGCTGGGGGGGGTCGAAAAACTGTTTTTT. This translates into CASRLGGVEKLFF.

The chain carries TRBV20-1 and TRBJ2-1; 10 bases map to TRBD2. The CDR3 totals 14 residues. CDR1 is DFQATT and CDR2 is SNEGSKA in the germline V gene (reference sequence). J gave up 5 bases and V 4 bases, and 5 bases lay outside the gene matches. CDR3 coding DNA: TGCAGTGCTATTAGCGGGAGGACCCACAATGAGCAGTTCTTC. Its translation: CSAISGRTHNEQFF.

The V call is TRBV5-4, the J call TRBJ1-1, with D unclear. The CDR3 length is 13 residues. V dropped 3 bases and J dropped 5 bases, with 11 bases sitting between them. Looked up from germline, CDR1 is SGHNT and CDR2 is YYREEE (reference sequence). DNA of the CDR3: TGTGCCAGCAGCTCCAGCAGTGGTACTGAAGCTTTCTTT. Its translation: CASSSSSGTEAFF. The complete variable domain, with remaining parts taken from reference TRBV5-4 and TRBJ1-1, reads ETGVTQSPTHLIKTRGQQVTLRCSSQSGHNTVSWYQQALGQGPQFIFQYYREEENGRGNFPPRFSGLQFPNYSSELNVNALELDDSALYLCASSSSSGTEAFFGQGTRLTVV.

CDR3 nucleotide sequence: TGCAGTGCTAGTAAAGGGGGGGCTGGAAACACCATATATTTT. Translation: CSASKGGAGNTIYF. The chain employs TRBV20-1 and TRBJ1-3; tentative D call: TRBD1 (6 bases). Germline CDR1 and CDR2: DFQATT and SNEGSKA (reference sequence). The V and J ends lost 3 bases and 2 bases respectively, with 11 bases between them. CDR3 length: 14 amino acids.

V is TRBV6-1 and J is TRBJ2-2; TRBD2 matches 7 bases. Germline V gives CDR1 MNHNS, CDR2 SASEGT. CDR3 length equals 14 residues. V lost 10 bases and J lost 3; bases outside the gene matches: 8. The CDR3 sequence: CATQASGYTGELFF. CDR3 nucleotide sequence: TGTGCCACCCAAGCTAGCGGCTACACCGGGGAGCTGTTTTTT.

V and J are TRBV5-5 and TRBJ1-6; no reliable D call. CDR1 is SGHKS and CDR2 is YYEKEE in the germline V gene (reference sequence). V was trimmed by 4 bases and J by 6 bases, leaving 11 bases between them. The CDR3 has 14 residues. CDR3 nucleotides: TGTGCCAGCAGCCCTATTACCCGTAATTCACCCCTCCACTTT. It translates to CASSPITRNSPLHF.

The V call is TRBV7-9, the J call TRBJ2-7, with TRBD2 identical over 14 bases. The V and J ends lost 5 bases and 7 bases, in that order; junction bases with no gene match: 7. The length of the CDR3 is 15 residues. The germline gives CDR1 SEHNR, CDR2 FQNEAQ (reference sequence). The CDR3 DNA reads as TGTGCCAGCAGCCGACTCGGGACTAGCGGGAGTGAGCAGTACTTC. It encodes CASSRLGTSGSEQYF.

This chain uses TRBV2 with TRBJ1-1; D not resolved. Per germline, CDR1 SNHLY and CDR2 FYNNEI. The CDR3 is 12 residues long. Trimming pared 7 bases from V and 4 bases from J, leaving 10 bases between. The CDR3 loop is CASTVIATEAFF. CDR3 DNA sequence: TGTGCCAGCACCGTGATAGCCACTGAAGCTTTCTTT.

The chain couples TRBV6-1 to TRBJ2-2; TRBD2 matches 7 bases. This CDR3 comprises 15 residues. CDR1 and CDR2 from the germline V gene are MNHNS and SASEGT. V gave up 10 bases and J gave up 5 bases; unmatched junction bases: 13. The CDR3 here is CATRPGTRETGELFF. The CDR3 DNA is TGTGCCACCCGTCCGGGCACGCGGGAGACCGGGGAGCTGTTTTTT.

The chain employs TRBV6-1 and TRBJ1-2, with D maybe TRBD1 (5 bases). CDR1 is MNHNS and CDR2 is SASEGT in the germline V gene. Trimming removed 6 bases at V and 0 bases at J, with 14 bases between. The CDR3 extends over 15 amino acids. CDR3 coding DNA: TGTGCCAGCAGCCAGTCGGGACGGACTAACTATGGCTACACCTTC. Protein sequence: CASSQSGRTNYGYTF.

The gene calls are TRBV24-1 and TRBJ2-5; TRBD1 or TRBD2 may be the D gene (5 bases each). CDR1 KGHDR and CDR2 SFDVKD come from the germline V gene. The CDR3 loop spans 14 amino acids. Trimming left V 4 bases short and J 5 bases short, with 13 bases between. This CDR3 reads CATSDTDRGETQYF. The CDR3 DNA follows: TGTGCCACCAGTGACACCGACAGAGGGGAGACCCAGTACTTC.

V and J are TRBV29-1 and TRBJ2-3; 10 nucleotides match TRBD2. The V gene's germline CDR1 is SQVTM and CDR2 ANQGSEA. The CDR3 loop spans 15 amino acids. Trimming cost V 6 bases and J 2 bases; bases outside gene matches: 8. The CDR3 region is CSVRKAGGATDTQYF. CDR3 in DNA: TGCAGCGTACGAAAAGCGGGAGGGGCCACAGATACGCAGTATTTT.

About this clonotype itself: The junction departs from germline at one end; a sequencing error may be responsible. V and J are TRBV7-6 and TRBJ2-5; D gene unclear. Germline values: CDR1 SGHVS, CDR2 FNYEAQ. The CDR3 is 11 amino acids. The CDR3 here is CASSLQGTQYF. DNA for the CDR3: TGTGCCAGCAGCTTACAAGGGACCCAGTACTTC.

There are a few counts of this clonotype. The rearrangement uses TRBV7-3 and TRBJ2-3, with 8 bases identical to TRBD2. CDR1 and CDR2 from the germline V gene are SGHTA and FQGTGA. Trimming took 5 bases from V and 1 from J; bases not matched to a gene: 11. This CDR3 is built from 17 residues. The DNA of the CDR3 is TGTGCCAGCAGCATAGCGGGACCGGGGGGGGGCACAGATACGCAGTATTTT. Protein sequence: CASSIAGPGGGTDTQYF.

The gene calls are TRBV20-1 and TRBJ1-5, with a weak D call TRBD1 (5 bases). This CDR3 has 14 amino acids. Germline CDR1 DFQATT, CDR2 SNEGSKA (reference sequence). Trimming took 7 bases from V and 9 from J, leaving 22 bases between them. CDR3 bases: TGCAGTGTCTCACCAGGACGGGGCGCCGGGCCCCAGCATTTT. This sequence encodes CSVSPGRGAGPQHF.

The V and J genes are TRBV7-2 and TRBJ1-1; the D gene is possibly TRBD1 (6 bases). The V end was cut by 4 bases, the J end by 1 base, with 16 bases between. This CDR3 comprises 16 residues. Germline V lookup: CDR1 SGHTA, CDR2 FQGNSA. The CDR3 sequence is CASSSTGKGWNTEAFF. The CDR3, as DNA: TGTGCCAGCAGCTCAACAGGGAAAGGTTGGAACACTGAAGCTTTCTTT.

In this sample, this clonotype turned up a few times. The chain joins TRBV20-1 to TRBJ1-5; D is possibly TRBD1 (6 bases). The CDR3 runs 16 residues. The germline V gene encodes CDR1 DFQATT and CDR2 SNEGSKA (reference sequence). The V end was cut by 7 bases, the J end by 0 bases, with 19 bases between. The CDR3 protein is CSVNIGGSDSNQPQHF. The CDR3, as DNA: TGCAGTGTTAATATAGGGGGGTCGGATAGCAATCAGCCCCAGCATTTT.

V usage is TRBV20-1 and J usage is TRBJ2-2; 8 nucleotides align to TRBD1. This CDR3 region has 15 residues. Germline V CDR1 and CDR2: DFQATT, SNEGSKA (reference sequence). The trim removed 2 bases at V and 5 bases at J, leaving 7 bases unmatched. CDR3 nucleotide sequence: TGCAGTGCTAGATGGCAGGGGGCGAGTACCGGGGAGCTGTTTTTT. Its protein product is CSARWQGASTGELFF.

The CDR3 sequence is CASSLSRDYEQYF. DNA of the CDR3: TGTGCCAGCAGCTTAAGTAGAGACTACGAGCAGTACTTC. This rearrangement joins TRBV11-1 to TRBJ2-7; D call uncertain. Germline loops: CDR1 SGHAT, CDR2 FQDESV (reference sequence). The CDR3 covers 13 residues. The V and J ends lost 2 bases and 3 bases respectively, with 8 bases between them.